The entry below describes one TCR beta chain. Its target is not known. Primers: 60 Vbeta forward and 13 Jbeta reverse. Under the authors' procedure: About 12 million of about 88 million unique TCR beta chains were shared, per a later count. TCRdb keeps only in-frame clones here, not all; method: immunoSEQ multiplex PCR. Clonal size and the V and J genes are those of that table, whereas D and trimming came from the DNA. The data contain roughly 60,000 clones, approximately 75% of them singletons. These data come from a study of cytomegalovirus exposure and HLA in healthy donors. Whole-study results and caveats: The study labeled 150 to 200 TCR beta chains cytomegalovirus-associated. Several of the most significant clusters were apparently associated with common viral pathogens in a later analysis. Later on, a genetic analysis was performed. It linked a missense variant in DCLRE1C with V- and J-gene trimming of TCR beta.

CDR1 SGHAT and CDR2 FQNNGV come from the germline V gene. The germline V and J ends were trimmed by 8 bases and 6 bases, with 8 bases remaining between them. The CDR3 length is 10 residues. V is TRBV11-2 and J is TRBJ2-7; a weak D match, TRBD1 (6 bases). The sample taken for sequencing was PBMCs. This TCR was sampled from a young woman in good health and CMV-seronegative. CDR3 in DNA: TGTGCCAGCGCAGGGGTCGAGCAGTACGTC. This sequence encodes CASAGVEQYV.